This is a list of T cell receptor beta chains from one sample in a study of T cell responses to AZD1222 COVID-19 vaccine. Produced via immunoSEQ multiplex PCR; TCRdb's table is partial and in-frame only. The repertoire consists of around 95,000 clones, with 85% to 90% occurring once and the leading ten covering around 3%. Sequences were derived from peripheral blood, sampled on day 0 of AZD1222 vaccination. These receptors came from an adult in good health. The CDR3 runs from the conserved cysteine through the conserved F or W. Each record gives: V gene, J gene, clone size, D gene, CDR3 DNA, CDR3 protein. The D gene is left open where the match is weak. Clone sizes are given selectively: once, few, many, or a class where the clone is expanded.

V gene: TRBV19
J gene: TRBJ1-1
clone size: .
D gene: .
CDR3 DNA: TGTGCCAGTAGTATAGGCCCAGGGGCTCAAAGCACTGAAGCTTTCTTT
CDR3 protein: CASSIGPGAQSTEAFF

V gene: TRBV19
J gene: TRBJ2-1
clone size: .
D gene: TRBD1
CDR3 DNA: TGTGCCAGTAGTAACCGACAGGGATCCAATGAGCAGTTCTTC
CDR3 protein: CASSNRQGSNEQFF

V gene: TRBV27
J gene: TRBJ2-5
clone size: .
D gene: TRBD1
CDR3 DNA: TGTGCCAGCAGTCCCGGGACAGGCTTCCGCCAAGAGACCCAGTACTTC
CDR3 protein: CASSPGTGFRQETQYF

V gene: TRBV4-1
J gene: TRBJ2-7
clone size: .
D gene: .
CDR3 DNA: TGCGCCAGCAGCCAAGGGACAGCAACTACCTACGAGCAGTACTTC
CDR3 protein: CASSQGTATTYEQYF

V gene: TRBV7-8
J gene: TRBJ2-7
clone size: .
D gene: .
CDR3 DNA: TGTGCCAGCAGCTTAGAGAGCCTCTCCTACGAGCAGTACTTC
CDR3 protein: CASSLESLSYEQYF

V gene: TRBV5-6
J gene: TRBJ2-7
clone size: .
D gene: .
CDR3 DNA: TGTGCCAGCACTCTCGGGCGAGAGCAGTACTTC
CDR3 protein: CASTLGREQYF

V gene: TRBV6-5
J gene: TRBJ1-5
clone size: .
D gene: .
CDR3 DNA: TGTGCCAGCCAGGCAGATAATAGCAATCAGCCCCAGCATTTT
CDR3 protein: CASQADNSNQPQHF

V gene: TRBV1
J gene: TRBJ1-2
clone size: .
D gene: .
CDR3 DNA: TGCACCAGCAGAGAGGACCGCTACACCTTC
CDR3 protein: CTSREDRYTF

V gene: TRBV15
J gene: TRBJ2-7
clone size: .
D gene: .
CDR3 DNA: TGTGCCACCAGCAGAGATTTGGCGGGTACCTACGAGCAGTACTTC
CDR3 protein: CATSRDLAGTYEQYF

V gene: TRBV7-2
J gene: TRBJ2-1
clone size: few
D gene: TRBD2
CDR3 DNA: TGTGCCAGCAGCTTAGGGCCAGCGGGGGGGTACAATGAGCAGTTCTTC
CDR3 protein: CASSLGPAGGYNEQFF

V gene: TRBV19
J gene: TRBJ2-1
clone size: .
D gene: TRBD1
CDR3 DNA: TGTGCCAGTAGTAGAAGGAGCGGACAGGGGAGACGCAATGAGCAGTTCTTC
CDR3 protein: CASSRRSGQGRRNEQFF

V gene: TRBV7-3
J gene: TRBJ2-6
clone size: .
D gene: .
CDR3 DNA: TGTGCCAGCAGCTTGCCCTCTCGGGGAGGTGGGGCCAACGTCCTGACTTTC
CDR3 protein: CASSLPSRGGGANVLTF

V gene: TRBV5-1
J gene: TRBJ2-1
clone size: .
D gene: .
CDR3 DNA: TGCGCCAGCAGCTTAGGCAATGAGCAGTTCTTC
CDR3 protein: CASSLGNEQFF

V gene: TRBV6-6
J gene: TRBJ1-2
clone size: .
D gene: .
CDR3 DNA: TGTGCCAGCAGTCCGAACTATGGCTACACCTTC
CDR3 protein: CASSPNYGYTF

V gene: TRBV27
J gene: TRBJ1-5
clone size: .
D gene: TRBD1
CDR3 DNA: TGTGCCAGCAGTCCAGAGGGACAGTATAGCAATCAGCCCCAGCATTTT
CDR3 protein: CASSPEGQYSNQPQHF

V gene: TRBV7-9
J gene: TRBJ2-5
clone size: .
D gene: .
CDR3 DNA: TGTGCCAGCAGCTTTTCCGGGAACCAAGAAACCCAGTACTTC
CDR3 protein: CASSFSGNQETQYF

V gene: TRBV18
J gene: TRBJ1-1
clone size: .
D gene: .
CDR3 DNA: TGTGCCAGCTCACCACGGGCGGGTAACACTGAAGCTTTCTTT
CDR3 protein: CASSPRAGNTEAFF

V gene: TRBV18
J gene: TRBJ1-2
clone size: .
D gene: .
CDR3 DNA: TGTGCCAGCTCACCTACACAGGGTCACGATAACTATGGCTACACCTTC
CDR3 protein: CASSPTQGHDNYGYTF

V gene: TRBV11-2
J gene: TRBJ2-6
clone size: .
D gene: .
CDR3 DNA: TGTGCCAGCAGCTCTTGGGGCCACTCTGGGGCCAACGTCCTGACTTTC
CDR3 protein: CASSSWGHSGANVLTF

V gene: TRBV7-3
J gene: TRBJ2-7
clone size: .
D gene: TRBD2
CDR3 DNA: TGTGCCAGCAGCCGACTAGCGGGAAACGACGAGCAGTACTTC
CDR3 protein: CASSRLAGNDEQYF

V gene: TRBV19
J gene: TRBJ2-1
clone size: .
D gene: TRBD2
CDR3 DNA: TGTGCCAGTAGCCCTAGCGGAAATGAGCAGTTCTTC
CDR3 protein: CASSPSGNEQFF

V gene: TRBV11-3
J gene: TRBJ2-3
clone size: .
D gene: TRBD2
CDR3 DNA: TGTGCCAGCAGCGTAGGGACTAGCGGAGGGGGCACAGATACGCAGTATTTT
CDR3 protein: CASSVGTSGGGTDTQYF

V gene: TRBV3-1/TRBV3-2
J gene: TRBJ1-6
clone size: .
D gene: .
CDR3 DNA: TGTGCCAGCAGCCAAGGGACCGATAATTCACCCCTCCACTTT
CDR3 protein: CASSQGTDNSPLHF

V gene: TRBV28
J gene: TRBJ2-4
clone size: .
D gene: .
CDR3 DNA: TGTGCCAGCAGCCTACTAGGAAACATTCAGTACTTC
CDR3 protein: CASSLLGNIQYF

V gene: TRBV2
J gene: TRBJ1-5
clone size: .
D gene: TRBD1
CDR3 DNA: TGTGCCAGCAGCCCGACAGGGCGACAGCCCCAGCATTTT
CDR3 protein: CASSPTGRQPQHF

V gene: TRBV3-1/TRBV3-2
J gene: TRBJ1-6
clone size: many
D gene: .
CDR3 DNA: TGTGCCAGCAGCCAAGCATGGAATTCACCCCTCCACTTT
CDR3 protein: CASSQAWNSPLHF

V gene: TRBV2
J gene: TRBJ1-1
clone size: once
D gene: .
CDR3 DNA: TGTGCCAGCAGTTCGTTAGGGAGAAACACTGAAGCTTTCTTT
CDR3 protein: CASSSLGRNTEAFF